This T cell receptor (beta chain) was captured in a study of shared clonotypes between healthy human individuals. CD8 cells classed as naive were CD45RO-negative and positively selected for CCR7, excluding terminally differentiated effector memory CD45RA+ cells. Repertoires were generated with immunoSEQ multiplex PCR, while TCRdb's copy carries only in-frame clones and drops some. The sample gives around 2,000,000 clones, roughly 95% of which show up once; 1% to 1.5% is in the top ten. What was sequenced was naive CD8+ T cells sorted from blood. This sequence originates from a man younger than 35 in good health.

For the CDR3, the DNA is TGTGCCAGCAGTATCGGACTAGGGGCGACAGATACGCAGTATTTT. Translated, it gives CASSIGLGATDTQYF. The chain employs TRBV6-5 and TRBJ2-3; 7 bases fit TRBD2. V shed 5 bases and J 3 bases; nucleotides not matched to a gene: 8. Germline CDR1 MNHEY, CDR2 SVGAGI. This CDR3 comprises 15 residues.